The 27 T cell receptor beta chains given below trace back to one sample, sequenced in a study of TIL therapy for anti-PD-1-resistant metastatic lung cancer. The libraries were made with immunoSEQ v3. Produced via immunoSEQ multiplex PCR; TCRdb's table is partial and in-frame only. The sample lists approximately 50,000 clones, 70% to 90% occurring once. Time point in this sample: pre-treatment sample, taken before nivolumab and TIL therapy. Sequences were derived from blood, sampled at baseline. The source is a person between 25 and 79 years old with non-small cell lung cancer.

This sequence joins TRBV11-2 and TRBJ1-3, with D perhaps TRBD1 (5 bases). Germline values: CDR1 SGHAT, CDR2 FQNNGV. The V gene lost 1 base and the J gene lost 1 base, with 20 bases spanning the gap. This CDR3 has 19 residues. This CDR3 is CASSLGRRSGTLSGNTIYF. CDR3 nucleotide sequence: TGTGCCAGCAGCTTAGGTCGGAGGAGTGGGACCTTATCTGGAAACACCATATATTTT.

V gene TRBV20-1 combines with J gene TRBJ2-1; TRBD1 agrees at 9 bases. The CDR3 is made up of 14 amino acids. V lost 3 bases to trimming and J lost 5 bases; unmatched junction nucleotides: 5. Germline V gene data show CDR1 as DFQATT and CDR2 as SNEGSKA (reference sequence). The CDR3 is CSASSGTGHNEQFF. The CDR3, as DNA: TGCAGTGCTAGTTCCGGGACAGGGCACAATGAGCAGTTCTTC.

The table lists this clone with a few counts. This chain connects TRBV15 to TRBJ2-7, with 9 bases aligning to TRBD2. With V trimmed by 2 bases and J by 3 bases, 11 bases remained unmatched. Germline loops: CDR1 LNHNV, CDR2 YYDKDF (reference sequence). The CDR3 runs to 17 residues. The CDR3 loop reads CATSRTHGAGGGYEQYF. In DNA form, the CDR3 reads TGTGCCACCAGCAGAACCCACGGGGCGGGAGGGGGCTACGAGCAGTACTTC.

The V gene is TRBV4-3, the J gene TRBJ1-2; D unclear. The V gene lost 2 bases and the J gene lost 6 bases, with 19 bases spanning the gap. CDR1 and CDR2 (germline): LGHNA, YSLEER. The CDR3 length is 16 residues. As DNA, the CDR3 is TGCGCCAGCAGCCAAATGGCGGCTGGCCGCTATAATGGCTACACCTTC. Translation: CASSQMAAGRYNGYTF.

This clone was counted only a few times. CDR3 DNA: TGCGCCAGCAGCCGACAGGGGGCAGAATACAATGAGCAGTTCTTC. It yields the protein CASSRQGAEYNEQFF. This chain links TRBV5-1 with TRBJ2-1, with 10 bases that match TRBD1. CDR3 size: 15 residues. V dropped 4 bases and J dropped 4; count of bases not matched to a gene: 5. Germline V lookup: CDR1 SGHRS, CDR2 YFSETQ.

V gene TRBV6-5 combines with J gene TRBJ2-1; 9 positions agree with TRBD2. This CDR3 is built from 15 residues. After removal of 8 bases from V and 4 bases from J, the junction contained 9 bases not matched to a gene. Germline CDR1 is MNHEY and CDR2 is SVGAGI. CDR3 amino acids: CASGKGAGGYNEQFF. CDR3 DNA: TGTGCCAGCGGGAAGGGGGCGGGAGGGTACAATGAGCAGTTCTTC.

The chain recombines TRBV27 with TRBJ2-2; the match to TRBD2 covers 12 bases. This CDR3 is 18 amino acids long. Germline-derived CDR1 and CDR2 are MNHEY and SMNVEV (reference sequence). Germline trimming cut 6 bases from V and 2 bases from J; bases unmatched to any gene: 10. The CDR3 here is CASSLLAGGVGNTGELFF. The CDR3 DNA follows: TGTGCCAGCAGCTTACTAGCGGGGGGCGTCGGAAACACCGGGGAGCTGTTTTTT.

V is TRBV6-1 and J is TRBJ1-2; no clear D. CDR3 length: 17 amino acids. Trimming left V 2 bases short and J 6 bases short, with 22 bases between. Germline assignment: CDR1 MNHNS and CDR2 SASEGT. The CDR3 sequence: CASSELGEGQPWNGYTF. The CDR3 DNA reads TGTGCCAGCAGTGAACTTGGTGAGGGTCAGCCCTGGAATGGCTACACCTTC.

About this clone itself: The sample contains more than one DNA sequence encoding this CDR3. The CDR3: CASSSGPYEQYF. The CDR3 nucleotides are TGTGCCAGCAGTAGCGGTCCCTACGAGCAGTACTTC. The chain has TRBV6-5 and TRBJ2-7, with TRBD2 as a possible D gene (5 bases). V dropped 5 bases and J dropped 2 bases, with 7 bases sitting between them. Germline assignment: CDR1 MNHEY and CDR2 SVGAGI. The CDR3 runs 12 residues.

This chain connects TRBV19 to TRBJ2-3, with unresolved D. CDR3 length: 12 residues. Germline CDR1 LNHDA, CDR2 SQIVND (reference sequence). Trimming left V 5 bases short and J 8 bases short, with 11 bases between. Here the CDR3 reads CASSGRLVTQYF. DNA for the CDR3: TGTGCCAGTAGTGGTCGGTTGGTTACGCAGTATTTT.

Only a few counts were recorded for this clone. This chain connects TRBV18 to TRBJ1-1, with a weak D call TRBD1 (6 bases). The CDR3 totals 15 residues. Germline assignment: CDR1 KGHSH and CDR2 LQKENI. V gave up 2 bases and J gave up 1 base, with 11 bases separating them. The CDR3 reads CASSPRVQGNTEAFF. As DNA, the CDR3 is TGTGCCAGCTCACCAAGGGTACAGGGGAACACTGAAGCTTTCTTT.

This rearrangement joins TRBV4-1 to TRBJ1-4, with TRBD1 as a possible D gene (5 bases). CDR3 size: 15 residues. V gave up 0 bases and J gave up 5 bases, with 10 bases separating them. Germline CDR1 reads MGHRA; CDR2 reads YSYEKL. This chain's CDR3 is CASSQEGAQNEKLFF. The DNA of the CDR3 is TGCGCCAGCAGCCAAGAAGGGGCCCAGAATGAAAAACTGTTTTTT.

The chain has TRBV9 and TRBJ1-1; D is unresolved. CDR1 and CDR2 (germline): SGDLS, YYNGEE. The V and J ends lost 1 base and 7 bases respectively, with 14 bases between them. The CDR3 sequence is 14 residues long. The CDR3 is CASSVYGTEGEAFF. CDR3 nucleotides: TGTGCCAGCAGCGTATACGGAACGGAAGGTGAAGCTTTCTTT.

The genes are TRBV3-1 (or the pseudogene TRBV3-2) and TRBJ1-3, with D possibly matching TRBD1 (5 bases). CDR3 length: 16 amino acids. The V gene's germline CDR1 is LGHDT and CDR2 YNNKEL (reference sequence). V lost 4 bases, J lost 1 base, and 14 bases lay in between. CDR3 sequence (DNA): TGTGCCAGCAGCCTAGGGGTTCTTGGGTCTGGAAACACCATATATTTT. Residues: CASSLGVLGSGNTIYF.

V gene TRBV11-2 combines with J gene TRBJ2-3, with 10 bases aligning to TRBD2. Germline CDR1 and CDR2: SGHAT and FQNNGV. CDR3 length equals 15 residues. The junction had 9 bases not matched to a gene; V was cut back by 6 bases and J by 6 bases. CDR3 loop: CASSSTSGIRDTQYF. CDR3 coding DNA: TGTGCCAGCAGTTCCACTAGCGGGATTCGGGATACGCAGTATTTT.

The V and J genes are TRBV7-6 and TRBJ2-3, with D perhaps being TRBD1 or TRBD2 (5 bases each). V was cut by 5 bases and J by 6 bases, with 6 bases left in between. This CDR3 has 11 amino acids. Germline assignment: CDR1 SGHVS and CDR2 FNYEAQ. The CDR3 DNA sequence: TGTGCCAGCAGCGAGGGGGATACGCAGTATTTT. Translating it yields CASSEGDTQYF.

This chain uses TRBV5-1 with TRBJ2-5; D uncertain. Germline loops: CDR1 SGHRS, CDR2 YFSETQ. This CDR3 has 15 residues. Trimming cost V 0 bases and J 1 base, with 10 bases left between them. This chain's CDR3 is CASSLAAQTQETQYF. The DNA of the CDR3 is TGCGCCAGCAGCTTGGCGGCACAAACCCAAGAGACCCAGTACTTC.

The V gene is TRBV4-2, the J gene TRBJ2-1; 10 bases agree with TRBD2. CDR1 and CDR2 from the germline V gene are LGHNA and YNFKEQ. This CDR3 has 18 amino acids. V was pared by 4 bases and J by 5 bases, with 14 bases of the junction left unmatched. The CDR3: CASSPLERGGLADNEQFF. The CDR3 DNA reads TGTGCCAGCAGCCCCCTGGAGCGGGGGGGCTTAGCAGACAATGAGCAGTTCTTC.

This chain connects TRBV28 to TRBJ2-3, with 7 bases aligning to TRBD1. The CDR3 contains 15 residues. Trimming at V came to 5 bases and at J to 4 bases, leaving 9 bases not matched to a gene. The V gene's germline CDR1 is MDHEN and CDR2 SYDVKM. CDR3 in amino acids: CASSVTGSGSDTQYF. The CDR3 coding sequence is TGTGCCAGCAGTGTGACAGGGTCTGGGTCAGATACGCAGTATTTT.

A few counts support this clone. The rearrangement joins TRBV10-1 to TRBJ2-1; the match to TRBD1 covers 9 bases. This CDR3 has 15 residues. The germline gives CDR1 WNHNN, CDR2 SYGVQD (reference sequence). V was clipped by 0 bases and J by 8 bases; unmatched bases: 5. CDR3: CASSESGTGIDEQFF. The CDR3 DNA follows: TGCGCCAGCAGTGAGTCCGGGACAGGGATCGATGAGCAGTTCTTC.

This chain uses TRBV10-3 with TRBJ1-2; D may be TRBD1 (5 bases). The CDR3 length is 12 residues. Germline CDR1 ENHRY, CDR2 SYGVKD. Deletions cut 7 bases from V and 4 bases from J, with 10 bases between. DNA for the CDR3: TGTGCCATCAACGGGGGGAGCTATGGCTACACCTTC. Residues: CAINGGSYGYTF.

The J gene is TRBJ2-7, the V gene TRBV7-9; D is perhaps TRBD1 (6 bases). Germline V CDR1 and CDR2: SEHNR, FQNEAQ (reference sequence). The CDR3 is 14 amino acids. V was shortened by 3 bases and J by 3 bases, with 12 bases between the two germline ends. This CDR3 is CASSLAGAGYEQYF. The CDR3 bases are TGTGCCAGCAGCTTGGCAGGGGCCGGCTACGAGCAGTACTTC.

The genes are TRBV18 and TRBJ2-2; no definite D call. The CDR3 extends over 15 amino acids. V lost 3 bases and J 3 bases, leaving 11 bases between the germline ends. The germline V gene encodes CDR1 KGHSH and CDR2 LQKENI. The chain's CDR3 is CASSPRIKHTGELFF. The CDR3 DNA sequence: TGTGCCAGCTCACCCCGTATTAAGCACACCGGGGAGCTGTTTTTT.

The rearrangement joins TRBV6-6 to TRBJ1-2; 7 nucleotides match TRBD1. V was clipped by 0 bases and J by 3 bases; unmatched bases: 4. There are 15 residues in the CDR3. Germline V lookup: CDR1 MNHNY, CDR2 SVGAGI (reference sequence). Here the CDR3 DNA reads TGTGCCAGCAGTTACTCGTCAGGGGGGGACTATGGCTACACCTTC. Its translation is CASSYSSGGDYGYTF.

This chain uses TRBV7-6 with TRBJ1-3; D might be TRBD1 (5 bases). This CDR3 contains 14 residues. V lost 3 bases to trimming and J lost 1 base, with 7 bases between them. CDR1 and CDR2 from the germline V gene are SGHVS and FNYEAQ. The CDR3 reads CASSFGGSGNTIYF. The DNA of the CDR3 is TGTGCCAGCAGCTTTGGGGGATCTGGAAACACCATATATTTT.

The V and J genes are TRBV7-3 and TRBJ2-1; 7 bases map to TRBD1. Trimming cost V 5 bases and J 5 bases; bases outside gene matches: 9. Germline V gives CDR1 SGHTA, CDR2 FQGTGA. This CDR3 comprises 15 residues. CDR3 in DNA: TGTGCCAGCAGCCCCGGCGGACAGGCGGACAATGAGCAGTTCTTC. Its protein product is CASSPGGQADNEQFF.

The table lists this clone with a few counts. V gene TRBV4-1 combines with J gene TRBJ2-7; perhaps TRBD1 as D (6 bases). The germline CDR1 and CDR2 sequences are MGHRA and YSYEKL. Between the trimmed V and J ends, which lost 1 base and 2 bases, there was a span of 18 bases. The CDR3 contains 17 residues. CDR3: CASSQGGRGINPYEQYF. CDR3 DNA sequence: TGCGCCAGCAGCCAAGGGGGCAGGGGAATTAATCCCTACGAGCAGTACTTC.